These T cell receptor beta chains were read from a single sample in a study of T cell repertoires in cytomegalovirus infection. TCRdb re-called the reads through MiXCR, storing one row per CDR3 protein. The sample has some 200,000 distinct CDR3 sequences, less than 9.5% seen once; the top ten hold about 4.6%. The material sequenced was PBMCs. These receptors came from a human donor in good health (CMV status not recorded). Some clones in this sample may be carry-over from other donors' samples. Both conserved end residues are part of each CDR3. The D gene is left open where the match is weak. Clone size appears in some rows only: once, few, many, or a class for an expanded clone.

D gene: NA
V gene: TRBV14
J gene: TRBJ1-2
clone size: NA
CDR3 DNA: TGTGCCAGCAGCCAAGACACGTGGACCAAATATGGCTACACCTTC
CDR3 protein: CASSQDTWTKYGYTF

D gene: NA
V gene: TRBV7-2
J gene: TRBJ2-1
clone size: many
CDR3 DNA: TGTGCCAGCAGCTTACTGCCCGCCGATGAGCAGTTCTTC
CDR3 protein: CASSLLPADEQFF

D gene: TRBD2
V gene: TRBV7-2
J gene: TRBJ2-2
clone size: many
CDR3 DNA: TGTGCCAGCAGCAGCTTGGCAAAAGTACTAGCGGGAGTTACCGGGGAGCTGTTTTTT
CDR3 protein: CASSSLAKVLAGVTGELFF

D gene: TRBD2
V gene: TRBV20-1
J gene: TRBJ2-3
clone size: few
CDR3 DNA: TGCAGTGCTAAAATCTGGCTAGCGGGAGACACAGATACGCAGTATTTT
CDR3 protein: CSAKIWLAGDTDTQYF

D gene: NA
V gene: TRBV20-1
J gene: TRBJ1-5
clone size: few
CDR3 DNA: TGCAGTGCTCCTACACAGGGCCAGCCCCAGCATTTT
CDR3 protein: CSAPTQGQPQHF

D gene: NA
V gene: TRBV7-2
J gene: TRBJ1-6
clone size: many
CDR3 DNA: TGTGCCAGCAGCTCACTGAAGTGGGGCCGGGTAGATAATTCACCCCTCCACTTT
CDR3 protein: CASSSLKWGRVDNSPLHF

D gene: NA
V gene: TRBV29-1
J gene: TRBJ2-7
clone size: NA
CDR3 DNA: TGCAGCGTTTCAGGACAAGCCCTCCTCAACGAGCAGTACTTC
CDR3 protein: CSVSGQALLNEQYF

D gene: NA
V gene: TRBV20-1
J gene: TRBJ1-2
clone size: few
CDR3 DNA: TGCAGTGCTAGCCTTCTAGGGACGGGGGTTCGTGATGGCTACACCTTC
CDR3 protein: CSASLLGTGVRDGYTF

D gene: TRBD2
V gene: TRBV28
J gene: TRBJ2-1
clone size: few
CDR3 DNA: TGTGCCAGCAGCACTCGACCAGCGGGAGTCGGCAATGAGCAGTTCTTC
CDR3 protein: CASSTRPAGVGNEQFF

D gene: TRBD1
V gene: TRBV5-6
J gene: TRBJ2-1
clone size: NA
CDR3 DNA: TGTGCCAGCAGAGCCGACAGGGGAAACAATGAGCAGTTCTTC
CDR3 protein: CASRADRGNNEQFF

D gene: NA
V gene: TRBV6-5
J gene: TRBJ1-5
clone size: NA
CDR3 DNA: TGTGCCAGCGGCCGGGTAAGCAATCAGCCCCAGCATTTT
CDR3 protein: CASGRVSNQPQHF

D gene: NA
V gene: TRBV7-3
J gene: TRBJ1-1
clone size: many
CDR3 DNA: TGTGCCAGCAGCCTCAGGGGTTCGGGCACTGAAGCTTTCTTT
CDR3 protein: CASSLRGSGTEAFF

D gene: TRBD1
V gene: TRBV12-3/TRBV12-4
J gene: TRBJ1-5
clone size: NA
CDR3 DNA: TGTGCCAGCAGTTTAGGAAACAGGGGGTTCTTCCAGCCCCAGCATTTT
CDR3 protein: CASSLGNRGFFQPQHF

D gene: NA
V gene: TRBV4-3
J gene: TRBJ2-1
clone size: many
CDR3 DNA: TGCGCCAGCAGCCTCCGTTGGCGAGGCTCCTACAATGAGCAGTTCTTC
CDR3 protein: CASSLRWRGSYNEQFF

D gene: NA
V gene: TRBV7-2
J gene: TRBJ2-5
clone size: many
CDR3 DNA: TGTGCCAGCAGCTTAGAGCTTAGGACAGAAAAAGAGACCCAGTACTTC
CDR3 protein: CASSLELRTEKETQYF

D gene: NA
V gene: TRBV7-2
J gene: TRBJ2-7
clone size: many
CDR3 DNA: TGTGCCAGCAGGGACCTGAGCTCCTACGAGCAGTACTTC
CDR3 protein: CASRDLSSYEQYF

D gene: TRBD2
V gene: TRBV15
J gene: TRBJ2-3
clone size: NA
CDR3 DNA: TGTGCCACCAGCAGAGATCGGGGCGGGGGACTCACAGATACGCAGTATTTT
CDR3 protein: CATSRDRGGGLTDTQYF

D gene: NA
V gene: TRBV25-1
J gene: TRBJ1-4
clone size: many
CDR3 DNA: TGTGCCAGCAGTGACAAATTAACAACTAATGAAAAACTGTTTTTT
CDR3 protein: CASSDKLTTNEKLFF

D gene: TRBD2
V gene: TRBV7-2
J gene: TRBJ2-2
clone size: many
CDR3 DNA: TGTGCCAGCAGCTTAGTAGCGGGGGGGGCGACTACCCGGGGGGAGCTGTTTTTT
CDR3 protein: CASSLVAGGATTRGELFF

D gene: TRBD1
V gene: TRBV7-4
J gene: TRBJ2-7
clone size: NA
CDR3 DNA: TGTGCCAGCAGCTCCACCGGGACAGGGACCTACGAGCAGTACTTC
CDR3 protein: CASSSTGTGTYEQYF

D gene: NA
V gene: TRBV20-1
J gene: TRBJ2-7
clone size: many
CDR3 DNA: TGCAGTGCTTTAGAGCGGGTCCAACCCTACGAGCAGTACTTC
CDR3 protein: CSALERVQPYEQYF

D gene: TRBD2
V gene: TRBV6-2/TRBV6-3
J gene: TRBJ2-7
clone size: few
CDR3 DNA: TGTGCCAGCAGTAACCGCGGGGGAAAACGGACCTACGAGCAGTACTTC
CDR3 protein: CASSNRGGKRTYEQYF

D gene: NA
V gene: TRBV29-1
J gene: TRBJ2-3
clone size: few
CDR3 DNA: TGCAGCGTTCGCTTTTCGTCTACAGATACGCAGTATTTT
CDR3 protein: CSVRFSSTDTQYF

D gene: TRBD2
V gene: TRBV7-9
J gene: TRBJ2-1
clone size: many
CDR3 DNA: TGTGCCAGCAGCATCCTTAGCGGGAGGCGGAGGGATGAGCAGTTCTTC
CDR3 protein: CASSILSGRRRDEQFF

D gene: TRBD1
V gene: TRBV28
J gene: TRBJ2-1
clone size: many
CDR3 DNA: TGTGCCAGCAGTTTTCCCGGGACAGGGATCAATGAGCAGTTCTTC
CDR3 protein: CASSFPGTGINEQFF

D gene: NA
V gene: TRBV20-1
J gene: TRBJ1-6
clone size: few
CDR3 DNA: TGCAGTGCTAGTGAACGGGCCGATTCACCCCTCCACTTT
CDR3 protein: CSASERADSPLHF

D gene: NA
V gene: TRBV7-2
J gene: TRBJ2-1
clone size: many
CDR3 DNA: TGTGCCAGCACCCCCCGAGCTGAAAGGTACAATGAGCAGTTCTTC
CDR3 protein: CASTPRAERYNEQFF

D gene: NA
V gene: TRBV28
J gene: TRBJ1-1
clone size: NA
CDR3 DNA: TGTGCCAGCAGTTTGACAGACAATCTTTTGAACACTGAAGCCTTCTTT
CDR3 protein: CASSLTDNLLNTEAFF

D gene: TRBD1
V gene: TRBV7-2
J gene: TRBJ2-7
clone size: many
CDR3 DNA: TGTGCCAGCAGGAATCCGACAGGGAACGAGCAGTACTTC
CDR3 protein: CASRNPTGNEQYF

D gene: NA
V gene: TRBV2
J gene: TRBJ2-5
clone size: NA
CDR3 DNA: TGTGCCAGCAGGCTCTCTCCGGGAGTCCGGGAGACCCAGTACTTC
CDR3 protein: CASRLSPGVRETQYF

D gene: TRBD1
V gene: TRBV20-1
J gene: TRBJ2-5
clone size: NA
CDR3 DNA: TGCAGTGCTAGGCGACAGGGCTGGGAGACCCAGTACTTC
CDR3 protein: CSARRQGWETQYF

D gene: NA
V gene: TRBV6-5
J gene: TRBJ1-1
clone size: many
CDR3 DNA: TGTGCCAGCAGTTACCTGAATAGAGCTTTCTTT
CDR3 protein: CASSYLNRAFF

D gene: NA
V gene: TRBV28
J gene: TRBJ1-2
clone size: few
CDR3 DNA: TGTGCCAGCAACGAAGGTCAGGGGTTCGGCTACACCTTC
CDR3 protein: CASNEGQGFGYTF

D gene: NA
V gene: TRBV19
J gene: TRBJ1-2
clone size: few
CDR3 DNA: TGTGCCAGTAGTACGACCCAGGCCTATGGCTACACCTTC
CDR3 protein: CASSTTQAYGYTF

D gene: NA
V gene: TRBV29-1
J gene: TRBJ1-4
clone size: few
CDR3 DNA: TGCAGCGTTGGGGGGGGGACTAATGAAAAACTGTTTTTT
CDR3 protein: CSVGGGTNEKLFF

D gene: NA
V gene: TRBV7-2
J gene: TRBJ2-1
clone size: many
CDR3 DNA: TGTGCCAGCAGCTTAGAACGGCCGGGGGATGAGCAGTTCTTC
CDR3 protein: CASSLERPGDEQFF

D gene: TRBD1
V gene: TRBV24-1
J gene: TRBJ2-1
clone size: many
CDR3 DNA: TGTGCCACCGGAAGAACCGGGACAGGAACCGACAATGAGCAGTTCTTC
CDR3 protein: CATGRTGTGTDNEQFF

D gene: NA
V gene: TRBV11-2
J gene: TRBJ2-1
clone size: NA
CDR3 DNA: TGTGCCAGCAGCCGAAACGACTATGAGCAGTTCTTC
CDR3 protein: CASSRNDYEQFF

D gene: NA
V gene: TRBV7-2
J gene: TRBJ2-7
clone size: many
CDR3 DNA: TGTGCCAGCAGCTTGCCGGGACTCCGAACCTACGAGCAGTACTTC
CDR3 protein: CASSLPGLRTYEQYF

D gene: TRBD1
V gene: TRBV7-9
J gene: TRBJ1-2
clone size: many
CDR3 DNA: TGTGCCAGCAGCGGCTGGTCGGGACAGGGGGCCCTCTATGGCTACACCTTC
CDR3 protein: CASSGWSGQGALYGYTF

D gene: NA
V gene: TRBV7-2
J gene: TRBJ2-5
clone size: many
CDR3 DNA: TGTGCCAGCAGCTTTGGTGGGTATGGCCAAGAGACCCAGTACTTC
CDR3 protein: CASSFGGYGQETQYF

D gene: NA
V gene: TRBV12-3/TRBV12-4
J gene: TRBJ1-1
clone size: NA
CDR3 DNA: TGTGCCAGCAGGGCAGAGGGGGAAGCTTTCTTT
CDR3 protein: CASRAEGEAFF

D gene: TRBD2
V gene: TRBV5-4
J gene: TRBJ2-7
clone size: few
CDR3 DNA: TGTGCCAGCAGCCGACTAGCGGGATTGACCCTGTCCTACGAGCAGTACTTC
CDR3 protein: CASSRLAGLTLSYEQYF

D gene: TRBD2
V gene: TRBV7-9
J gene: TRBJ2-5
clone size: many
CDR3 DNA: TGTGCCAGCGCTAGCGGGGAGTATCAAGAGACCCAGTACTTC
CDR3 protein: CASASGEYQETQYF

D gene: TRBD1
V gene: TRBV28
J gene: TRBJ1-1
clone size: NA
CDR3 DNA: TGTGCCAGCAAAAGCGGACAGGGTATGAGTACTGAAGCTTTCTTT
CDR3 protein: CASKSGQGMSTEAFF

D gene: TRBD2
V gene: TRBV28
J gene: TRBJ2-1
clone size: medium-sized
CDR3 DNA: TGTGCCAGCGAAGGGGGCGGGAGGGCCCTCTACAATGAGCAGTTCTTC
CDR3 protein: CASEGGGRALYNEQFF

D gene: NA
V gene: TRBV6-2/TRBV6-3
J gene: TRBJ2-7
clone size: many
CDR3 DNA: TGTGCCAGCAGTTACGCCGACGGGCACCGAGAGCAGTACTTC
CDR3 protein: CASSYADGHREQYF

D gene: TRBD1
V gene: TRBV4-3
J gene: TRBJ1-4
clone size: few
CDR3 DNA: TGCGCCAGCAGCCAAAGGACAGGTTATAATGAAAAACTGTTTTTT
CDR3 protein: CASSQRTGYNEKLFF